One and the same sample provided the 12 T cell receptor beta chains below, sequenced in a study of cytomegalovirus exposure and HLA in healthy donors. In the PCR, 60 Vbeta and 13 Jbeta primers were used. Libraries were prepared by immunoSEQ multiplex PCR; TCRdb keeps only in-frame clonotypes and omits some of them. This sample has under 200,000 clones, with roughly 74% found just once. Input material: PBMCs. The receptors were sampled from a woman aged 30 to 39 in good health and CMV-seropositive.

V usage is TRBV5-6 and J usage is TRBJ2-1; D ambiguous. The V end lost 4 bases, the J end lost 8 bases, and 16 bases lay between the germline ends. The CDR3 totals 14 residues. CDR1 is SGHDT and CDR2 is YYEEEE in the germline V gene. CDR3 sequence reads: CASSVINGYHEQFF. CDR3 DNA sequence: TGTGCCAGCAGCGTAATTAACGGGTACCATGAGCAGTTCTTC. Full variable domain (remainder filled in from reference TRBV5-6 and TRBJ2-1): DAGVTQSPTHLIKTRGQQVTLRCSPKSGHDTVSWYQQALGQGPQFIFQYYEEEERQRGNFPDRFSGHQFPNYSSELNVNALLLGDSALYLCASSVINGYHEQFFGPGTRLTVL.

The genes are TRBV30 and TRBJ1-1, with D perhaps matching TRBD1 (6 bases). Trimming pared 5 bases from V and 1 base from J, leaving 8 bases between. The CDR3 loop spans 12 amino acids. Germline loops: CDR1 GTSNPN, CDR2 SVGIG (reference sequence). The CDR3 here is CAWGGANTEAFF. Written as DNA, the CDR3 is TGTGCCTGGGGGGGGGCGAACACTGAAGCTTTCTTT.

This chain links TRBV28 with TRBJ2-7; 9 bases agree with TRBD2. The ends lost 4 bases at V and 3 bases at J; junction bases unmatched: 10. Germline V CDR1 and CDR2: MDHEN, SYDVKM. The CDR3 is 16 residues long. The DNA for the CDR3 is TGTGCCAGCAGTTGGGCCATGGGGACTAGCCTCTACGAGCAGTACTTC. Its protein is CASSWAMGTSLYEQYF.

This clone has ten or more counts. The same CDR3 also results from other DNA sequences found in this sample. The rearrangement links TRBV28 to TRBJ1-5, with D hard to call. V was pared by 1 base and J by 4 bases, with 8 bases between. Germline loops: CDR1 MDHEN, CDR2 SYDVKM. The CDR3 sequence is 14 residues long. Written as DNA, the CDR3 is TGTGCCAGCAGTTTATTGGCGGGGAATCAGCCCCAGCATTTT. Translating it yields CASSLLAGNQPQHF.

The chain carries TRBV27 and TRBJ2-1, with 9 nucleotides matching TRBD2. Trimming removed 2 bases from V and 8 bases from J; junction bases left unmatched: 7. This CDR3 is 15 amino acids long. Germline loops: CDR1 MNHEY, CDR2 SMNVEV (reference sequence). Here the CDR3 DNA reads TGTGCCAGCAGTTTACTGGGCGGGGGGGGCTATGAGCAGTTCTTC. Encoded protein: CASSLLGGGGYEQFF.

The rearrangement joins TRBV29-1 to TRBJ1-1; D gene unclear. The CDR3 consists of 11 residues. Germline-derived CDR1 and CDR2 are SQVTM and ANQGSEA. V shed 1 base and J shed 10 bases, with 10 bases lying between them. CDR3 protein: CSVEVGEGAFF. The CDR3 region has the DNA TGCAGCGTTGAAGTCGGAGAAGGAGCTTTCTTT.

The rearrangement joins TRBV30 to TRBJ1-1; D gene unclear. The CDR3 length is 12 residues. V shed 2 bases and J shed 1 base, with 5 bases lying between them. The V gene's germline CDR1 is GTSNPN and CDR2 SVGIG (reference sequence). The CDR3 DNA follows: TGTGCCTGGAGTCAGGAGAACACTGAAGCTTTCTTT. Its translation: CAWSQENTEAFF.

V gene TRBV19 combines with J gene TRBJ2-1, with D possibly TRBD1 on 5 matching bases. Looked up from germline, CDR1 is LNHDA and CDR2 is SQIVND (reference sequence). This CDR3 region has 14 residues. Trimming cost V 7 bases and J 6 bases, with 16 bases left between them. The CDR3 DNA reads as TGTGCCAGTACCCCAACCAGGGTGATCAATGAGCAGTTCTTC. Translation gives CASTPTRVINEQFF.

In DNA form, the CDR3 reads TGTGCCAGCAGCAGGATGGGAGGCGCTGAAGCTTTCTTT. Its protein product is CASSRMGGAEAFF. The chain is built from TRBV25-1 and TRBJ1-1; D is undetermined. Trimming removed 6 bases at V and 6 bases at J, with 14 bases between. Germline values: CDR1 MGHDK, CDR2 SYGVNS. The CDR3 spans 13 residues. Filled out from reference TRBV25-1 and TRBJ1-1, the complete variable domain reads EADIYQTPRYLVIGTGKKITLECSQTMGHDKMYWYQQDPGMELHLIHYSYGVNSTEKGDLSSESTVSRIRTEHFPLTLESARPSHTSQYLCASSRMGGAEAFFGQGTRLTVV.

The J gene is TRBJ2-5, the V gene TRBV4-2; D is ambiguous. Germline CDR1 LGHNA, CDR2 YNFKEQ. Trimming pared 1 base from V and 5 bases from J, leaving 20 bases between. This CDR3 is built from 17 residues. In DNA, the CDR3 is TGTGCCAGCAGCCAAGGGGTTACAAGCGCCCCCCGTGAGACCCAGTACTTC. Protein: CASSQGVTSAPRETQYF.

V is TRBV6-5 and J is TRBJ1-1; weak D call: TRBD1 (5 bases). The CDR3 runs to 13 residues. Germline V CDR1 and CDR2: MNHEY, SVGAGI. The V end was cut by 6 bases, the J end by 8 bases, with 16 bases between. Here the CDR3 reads CASSQADKGEAFF. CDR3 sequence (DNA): TGTGCCAGCAGCCAGGCGGACAAGGGGGAAGCTTTCTTT.

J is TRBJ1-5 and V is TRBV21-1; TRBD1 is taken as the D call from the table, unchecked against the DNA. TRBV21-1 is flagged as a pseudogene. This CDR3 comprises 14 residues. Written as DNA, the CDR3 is TGTGCCAGCAGCAATAACAGGGGTAATCAGCCCCAGCATTTT. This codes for CASSNNRGNQPQHF.